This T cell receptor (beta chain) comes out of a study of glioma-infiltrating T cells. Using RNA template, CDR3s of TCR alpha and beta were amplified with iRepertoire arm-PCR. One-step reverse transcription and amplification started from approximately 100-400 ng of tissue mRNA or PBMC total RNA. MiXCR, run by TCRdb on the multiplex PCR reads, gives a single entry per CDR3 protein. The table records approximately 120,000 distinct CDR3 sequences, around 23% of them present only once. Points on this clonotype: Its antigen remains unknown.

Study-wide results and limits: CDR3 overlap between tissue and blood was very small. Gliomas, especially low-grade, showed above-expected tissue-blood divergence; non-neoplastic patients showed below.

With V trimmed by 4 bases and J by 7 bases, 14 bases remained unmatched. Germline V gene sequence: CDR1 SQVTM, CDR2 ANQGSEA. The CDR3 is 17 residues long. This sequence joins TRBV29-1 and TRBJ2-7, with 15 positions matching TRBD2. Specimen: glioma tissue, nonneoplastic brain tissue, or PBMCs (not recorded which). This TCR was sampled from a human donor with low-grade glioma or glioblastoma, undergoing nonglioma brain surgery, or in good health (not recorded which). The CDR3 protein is CSVVFGLAGGPTEEQYF. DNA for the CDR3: TGCAGCGTTGTATTCGGACTAGCGGGAGGGCCTACGGAAGAGCAGTACTTC.